This TCR beta chain was recovered during a study of somatic mutations in cytotoxic T cells in rheumatoid arthritis. Germline V gene data show CDR1 as SGHVS and CDR2 as FNYEAQ. V lost 1 base and J lost 2; bases outside the gene matches: 1. The CDR3 has 15 residues. Repertoires were generated with immunoSEQ multiplex PCR, while TCRdb's copy carries only in-frame clones and drops some. The table has approximately 13,000 clones, over 70% seen once; the top ten hold 6.5% to 7.5%. This receptor was identified in an adult with rheumatoid arthritis. The rearrangement joins TRBV7-6 to TRBJ1-1; the match to TRBD1 covers 10 bases. The sample was CD8+ T cells sorted from blood. The CDR3 reads CASSLGTGGNTEAFF. For the CDR3, the DNA is TGTGCCAGCAGCTTAGGGACAGGGGGTAACACTGAAGCTTTCTTT. Full variable domain (outside the CDR3, taken from reference TRBV7-6 and TRBJ1-1): GAGVSQSPRYKVTKRGQDVALRCDPISGHVSLYWYRQALGQGPEFLTYFNYEAQQDKSGLPNDRFSAERPEGSISTLTIQRTEQRDSAMYRCASSLGTGGNTEAFFGQGTRLTVV.